Sequencing of this TCR beta chain was carried out in a study of identical twins. Notes on the study in general: The presence of invariant MAIT and iNKT cells could partly confound analyses of zero-insertion sequences.

CDR3 length: 16 residues. Per the germline V gene, CDR1 is SGHAT and CDR2 is FQNNGV. Trimming shortened V by 0 bases and J by 3 bases, and 15 bases separated the two germline ends. Only healthy Caucasians were enrolled as donors. Via MiXCR, TCRdb re-called the 5' RACE reads, giving one row per CDR3 protein. The sample shows hundreds of thousands of distinct CDR3 sequences, roughly a tenth of them seen only once. This clonotype occurred a few times. Its antigen is not identified. Sequencing input: memory (CD45RO+) T cells sorted from blood. The receptor comes from a woman in her late teens or twenties in good health. V is TRBV11-2 and J is TRBJ2-7, with D possibly called TRBD1 or TRBD2 (5 bases each). Here the CDR3 reads CASSLDRGDPIYEQYF. Written as DNA, the CDR3 is TGTGCCAGCAGCTTAGATCGAGGGGACCCTATCTACGAGCAGTACTTC.